This T cell receptor beta chain was sequenced for a study of shared clonotypes between healthy human individuals. Some clones are missing from TCRdb's copy, which holds only in-frame ones; the method was immunoSEQ multiplex PCR. The sample includes 470,000 or so clones, more than 65% of them seen just once. As for this clone: Its antigen is not known.

The CDR3 runs to 15 residues. V shed 2 bases and J shed 5 bases, with 15 bases lying between them. Germline CDR1 reads SGHVS; CDR2 reads FQNEAQ. Whole-study results and caveats: How much donors shared clonotypes was expected to be affected by sequencing depth. Only blood samples were collected, and tissue repertoires likely differ.

The donor population consisted of healthy HIV-negative adults with no recent acute infections or vaccinations. Input material: PBMCs. V gene TRBV7-8 combines with J gene TRBJ2-5; no definite D call. The TCR comes from a woman in her 40s in good health. Some clones in this sample may be carry-over from other donors' samples. The CDR3 is CASSLPSSSWETQYF. The CDR3 nucleotides read TGTGCCAGCAGCTTACCTTCCTCTAGTTGGGAGACCCAGTACTTC.